Presented here are 8 T cell receptor beta chains from one specimen sequenced in a study of shared clonotypes between healthy human individuals. Positively selected for CCR7, the CD45RO-negative cells used as naive CD8 cells excluded terminally differentiated effector memory CD45RA+ cells. TCRdb's table, derived via immunoSEQ multiplex PCR, lists solely in-frame clones and lacks some. This sample has about 820,000 clones, with 92% found just once. Material for sequencing was naive CD8+ T cells sorted from blood. The receptors were gathered from a man aged 25-40 years in good health.

This clone was found a few times. The chain combines TRBV7-6 with TRBJ2-7; 7 nucleotides agree with TRBD1. J was trimmed by 6 bases and V by 5 bases; bases with no gene match: 4. In germline, CDR1 is SGHVS, CDR2 FNYEAQ. The CDR3 extends over 12 amino acids. The CDR3 nucleotides read TGTGCCAGCAGCACCACAGGGGTCGAGCAGTACTTC. Translation: CASSTTGVEQYF.

The V gene is TRBV12-5, the J gene TRBJ2-1; D is unresolved. Trimming cost V 0 bases and J 0 bases, with 9 bases left between them. The V gene's germline CDR1 is LGHNT and CDR2 FRNRAP. This CDR3 contains 16 residues. CDR3 sequence (DNA): TGTGCTAGTGGTTTGGTCCGTTGGGGCTCCTACAATGAGCAGTTCTTC. It codes for CASGLVRWGSYNEQFF.

The chain is built from TRBV28 and TRBJ2-3; 9 bases align to TRBD2. Germline V gene lookup returns CDR1 MDHEN and CDR2 SYDVKM. V was clipped by 7 bases and J by 5 bases; unmatched bases: 13. This CDR3 has 16 residues. The CDR3: CASISFSGSVGDTQYF. DNA of the CDR3: TGTGCCAGCATTTCGTTTAGCGGGAGCGTGGGAGATACGCAGTATTTT.

The chain has TRBV25-1 and TRBJ2-1; no clear D. This CDR3 contains 14 residues. Germline CDR1 MGHDK, CDR2 SYGVNS. Trimming removed 2 bases at V and 4 bases at J, with 9 bases between. The CDR3 sequence is CASSEGAGYNEQFF. For the CDR3, the DNA is TGTGCCAGCAGTGAAGGTGCCGGATACAATGAGCAGTTCTTC.

CDR3 nucleotides: TGTGCCAGCAGCCATCAAATAGGGAGTATCAATTTGAGCGGTCCCTACAATGAGCAGTTCTTC. This encodes CASSHQIGSINLSGPYNEQFF. V gene TRBV7-6 combines with J gene TRBJ2-1; possibly TRBD2 for D (5 bases). In germline, CDR1 is SGHVS, CDR2 FNYEAQ. The V end lost 5 bases, the J end lost 2 bases, and 31 bases lay between the germline ends. The CDR3 consists of 21 residues. Full variable domain (missing parts from reference TRBV7-6 and TRBJ2-1): GAGVSQSPRYKVTKRGQDVALRCDPISGHVSLYWYRQALGQGPEFLTYFNYEAQQDKSGLPNDRFSAERPEGSISTLTIQRTEQRDSAMYRCASSHQIGSINLSGPYNEQFFGPGTRLTVL.

This chain uses TRBV7-6 with TRBJ2-1; D ambiguous. CDR3 length equals 18 residues. The V end was cut by 1 base, the J end by 6 bases, with 22 bases between. Looked up from germline, CDR1 is SGHVS and CDR2 is FNYEAQ. The CDR3 spells CASSLEYSSRRQFNEQFF. CDR3 DNA sequence: TGTGCCAGCAGCTTAGAGTACTCTAGTCGGCGGCAGTTCAATGAGCAGTTCTTC.

The chain employs TRBV11-2 and TRBJ2-3; 9 bases fit TRBD2. In germline, CDR1 is SGHAT, CDR2 FQNNGV. This CDR3 is built from 16 residues. The V gene end was trimmed by 3 bases and the J gene end by 5 bases; junction bases not matched to a gene: 9. CDR3 loop: CASSFILAGIGDTQYF. The CDR3 DNA sequence: TGTGCCAGCAGCTTTATCCTAGCGGGGATTGGAGATACGCAGTATTTT.

The CDR3 DNA reads TGTGCCAGCAGTTTAGTGGGAGAAAACGAGCAGTACTTC. Protein sequence: CASSLVGENEQYF. The chain carries TRBV28 and TRBJ2-7; D possibly corresponds to TRBD2 (5 bases). This CDR3 has 13 residues. Deletions cut 2 bases from V and 5 bases from J, with 10 bases between. Germline V gene sequence: CDR1 MDHEN, CDR2 SYDVKM.